The sequence of this T cell receptor (beta chain) was determined in a study of T cell responses to AZD1222 COVID-19 vaccine. Study results and caveats: Donors were mostly white British, more females; clonal diversity possibly underestimated. Repertoires were obtained solely post-peak T cell response. Unmutated variant regions reportedly attract nearly half of all spike-specific TCRs. Regions 160-218 and 743-854 held dominance among vaccine-associated CD4 TCRs, which spanned spike.

Assay used: immunoSEQ multiplex PCR; TCRdb lists only in-frame clones, some missing. The sample gives 180,000 or so clones, around 95% of which show up once; 0.64% is in the top ten. In the case of this clone: Its cognate antigen is unknown.

This TCR derives from an adult in good health. Source: peripheral blood, taken on day 0 of AZD1222 vaccination.

CDR3 protein: CASSFSREFNEQFF. The DNA for the CDR3 is TGTGCCAGCAGTTTTAGTCGAGAGTTCAATGAGCAGTTCTTC. The J gene is TRBJ2-1, the V gene TRBV28; D gene ambiguous. Deletions cut 3 bases from V and 6 bases from J, with 12 bases between. The CDR3 length is 14 residues. Germline CDR1 MDHEN, CDR2 SYDVKM. Supplemented by reference TRBV28 and TRBJ2-1, the full variable domain reads DVKVTQSSRYLVKRTGEKVFLECVQDMDHENMFWYRQDPGLGLRLIYFSYDVKMKEKGDIPEGYSVSREKKERFSLILESASTNQTSMYLCASSFSREFNEQFFGPGTRLTVL.